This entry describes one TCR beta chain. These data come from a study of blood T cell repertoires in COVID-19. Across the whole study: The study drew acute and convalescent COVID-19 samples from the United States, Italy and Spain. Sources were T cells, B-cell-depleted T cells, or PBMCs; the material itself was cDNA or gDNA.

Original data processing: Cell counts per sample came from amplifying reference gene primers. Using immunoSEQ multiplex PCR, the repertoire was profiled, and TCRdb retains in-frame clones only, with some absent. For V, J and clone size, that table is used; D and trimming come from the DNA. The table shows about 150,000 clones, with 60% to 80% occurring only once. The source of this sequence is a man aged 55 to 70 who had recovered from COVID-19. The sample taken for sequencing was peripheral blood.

The DNA for the CDR3 is TGTGCCATCAGTGAGGCAGGGCCGGTCACCGGGGAGCTGTTTTTT. As protein: CAISEAGPVTGELFF. V usage is TRBV10-3 and J usage is TRBJ2-2, with D perhaps TRBD1 (5 bases). CDR3 length: 15 amino acids. Germline V gene lookup returns CDR1 ENHRY and CDR2 SYGVKD. Trimming pared 2 bases from V and 4 bases from J, leaving 11 bases between.